A selection of T cell receptor beta chains follows, all from one sample in a study of blood T cell repertoires in COVID-19. Sequencing was performed with immunoSEQ multiplex PCR; in TCRdb, only in-frame clones are kept and a portion is missing. The table has about 280,000 clones, 85% seen once. The sequenced material came from PBMCs or T cells enriched from blood (not recorded which). Every receptor here comes from a woman aged 50 to 60 who had recovered from COVID-19. Each CDR3 is given with its conserved first and last residue. The D gene is left open where the match is weak. Where a row states a size, it is once, few, many or the class of an expanded clone; other rows omit it.

J gene: TRBJ2-2
D gene: .
clone size: .
V gene: TRBV7-2
CDR3 protein: CASSPLARGGTGELFF
CDR3 DNA: TGTGCCAGCAGTCCACTAGCGCGAGGGGGGACCGGGGAGCTGTTTTTT

J gene: TRBJ2-7
D gene: TRBD2
clone size: .
V gene: TRBV4-2
CDR3 protein: CASSEGLGRYEQYF
CDR3 DNA: TGTGCCAGCAGCGAGGGACTAGGTCGTTACGAGCAGTACTTC

J gene: TRBJ1-1
D gene: TRBD1
clone size: .
V gene: TRBV28
CDR3 protein: CASSLGDRGRAEAFF
CDR3 DNA: TGTGCCAGCAGTTTAGGGGACAGGGGGAGAGCTGAAGCTTTCTTT

J gene: TRBJ1-2
D gene: .
clone size: .
V gene: TRBV10-3
CDR3 protein: CAISEARESYGYTF
CDR3 DNA: TGTGCCATCAGTGAAGCCCGAGAGTCCTATGGCTACACCTTC

J gene: TRBJ1-1
D gene: .
clone size: .
V gene: TRBV9
CDR3 protein: CASSPTVNTEAFF
CDR3 DNA: TGTGCCAGCAGCCCTACCGTGAACACTGAAGCTTTCTTT

J gene: TRBJ2-2
D gene: .
clone size: once
V gene: TRBV19
CDR3 protein: CASSFRESTGELFF
CDR3 DNA: TGTGCCAGTAGTTTCCGGGAGTCCACCGGGGAGCTGTTTTTT

J gene: TRBJ1-1
D gene: .
clone size: .
V gene: TRBV5-6
CDR3 protein: CASSLQGVSVNTEAFF
CDR3 DNA: TGTGCCAGCAGCTTACAGGGTGTAAGTGTCAACACTGAAGCTTTCTTT

J gene: TRBJ2-7
D gene: TRBD2
clone size: .
V gene: TRBV4-2
CDR3 protein: CASSQVAGGIDEQYF
CDR3 DNA: TGTGCCAGCAGCCAAGTAGCGGGAGGTATCGACGAGCAGTACTTC

J gene: TRBJ2-7
D gene: .
clone size: .
V gene: TRBV7-9
CDR3 protein: CASCENYEQYF
CDR3 DNA: TGTGCCAGCTGCGAAAACTACGAGCAGTACTTC

J gene: TRBJ1-2
D gene: .
clone size: .
V gene: TRBV12-3/TRBV12-4
CDR3 protein: CASSPGHPRGYTF
CDR3 DNA: TGTGCCAGCAGTCCCGGACATCCGCGAGGCTACACCTTC

J gene: TRBJ2-1
D gene: .
clone size: once
V gene: TRBV5-8
CDR3 protein: CASSLLGLPLNEQFF
CDR3 DNA: TGTGCCAGCAGCTTGTTGGGACTCCCACTGAATGAGCAGTTCTTC

J gene: TRBJ1-6
D gene: .
clone size: once
V gene: TRBV7-9
CDR3 protein: CASNLENSPLHF
CDR3 DNA: TGTGCCAGCAACCTAGAGAATTCACCCCTCCACTTT

J gene: TRBJ2-1
D gene: .
clone size: .
V gene: TRBV7-9
CDR3 protein: CASSLRLEGHNEQFF
CDR3 DNA: TGTGCCAGCAGCCTACGACTAGAAGGCCACAATGAGCAGTTCTTC

J gene: TRBJ2-1
D gene: .
clone size: .
V gene: TRBV5-4
CDR3 protein: CASSSWFKLDEQFF
CDR3 DNA: TGTGCCAGCAGCTCATGGTTCAAGCTCGATGAGCAGTTCTTC

J gene: TRBJ2-1
D gene: TRBD2
clone size: .
V gene: TRBV6-6
CDR3 protein: CASSPLAGAYNEQFF
CDR3 DNA: TGTGCCAGCAGCCCACTAGCGGGAGCATACAATGAGCAGTTCTTC

J gene: TRBJ2-1
D gene: .
clone size: .
V gene: TRBV19
CDR3 protein: CASSIVYSSYNEQFF
CDR3 DNA: TGTGCCAGTAGTATAGTCTACAGCTCCTACAATGAGCAGTTCTTC

J gene: TRBJ2-7
D gene: .
clone size: .
V gene: TRBV4-3
CDR3 protein: CASSQDLMAVKTYEQYF
CDR3 DNA: TGCGCCAGCAGCCAAGATCTAATGGCGGTAAAGACCTACGAGCAGTACTTC

J gene: TRBJ1-2
D gene: TRBD1
clone size: once
V gene: TRBV5-1
CDR3 protein: CASSFDREDYGYTF
CDR3 DNA: TGCGCCAGCAGCTTTGACAGGGAAGACTATGGCTACACCTTC

J gene: TRBJ2-3
D gene: TRBD2
clone size: .
V gene: TRBV27
CDR3 protein: CASRGTSGFTDTQYF
CDR3 DNA: TGTGCCAGCCGGGGGACTAGCGGTTTCACAGATACGCAGTATTTT

J gene: TRBJ1-6
D gene: .
clone size: .
V gene: TRBV5-1
CDR3 protein: CASSPGTETLHF
CDR3 DNA: TGCGCCAGCAGCCCCGGAACAGAGACCCTCCACTTT

J gene: TRBJ1-1
D gene: TRBD1
clone size: .
V gene: TRBV2
CDR3 protein: CAIQRTGGYTEAFF
CDR3 DNA: TGTGCCATCCAAAGAACAGGGGGCTACACTGAAGCTTTCTTT

J gene: TRBJ1-2
D gene: TRBD1
clone size: many
V gene: TRBV10-1
CDR3 protein: CASSDRPRRQGNYGYTF
CDR3 DNA: TGCGCCAGCAGTGACCGGCCGCGGAGACAGGGGAACTATGGCTACACCTTC

J gene: TRBJ1-2
D gene: .
clone size: .
V gene: TRBV7-9
CDR3 protein: CASSPLGGGMRNYGYTF
CDR3 DNA: TGTGCCAGCAGCCCCCTGGGGGGTGGGATGAGGAACTATGGCTACACCTTC

J gene: TRBJ2-1
D gene: TRBD2
clone size: .
V gene: TRBV25-1
CDR3 protein: CASGGGTSGHNEQFF
CDR3 DNA: TGTGCCAGCGGAGGGGGGACTAGCGGACACAATGAGCAGTTCTTC

J gene: TRBJ1-6
D gene: TRBD1
clone size: .
V gene: TRBV27
CDR3 protein: CASSWDRLNSPLHF
CDR3 DNA: TGTGCCAGCAGTTGGGACAGACTAAATTCACCCCTCCACTTT

J gene: TRBJ1-2
D gene: .
clone size: .
V gene: TRBV5-1
CDR3 protein: CASSLVLGAPGYTF
CDR3 DNA: TGCGCCAGCAGCTTGGTACTGGGGGCGCCCGGCTACACCTTC

J gene: TRBJ1-5
D gene: TRBD1
clone size: once
V gene: TRBV7-2
CDR3 protein: CASSLDGQGFSNQPQHF
CDR3 DNA: TGTGCCAGCAGCTTAGACGGACAGGGCTTTAGCAATCAGCCCCAGCATTTT

J gene: TRBJ1-1
D gene: .
clone size: .
V gene: TRBV5-4
CDR3 protein: CASSFRAGNTEAFF
CDR3 DNA: TGTGCCAGCAGCTTTAGGGCGGGGAACACTGAAGCTTTCTTT

J gene: TRBJ2-6
D gene: TRBD1
clone size: once
V gene: TRBV5-1
CDR3 protein: CASSSDRDLAGANVLTF
CDR3 DNA: TGCGCCAGCAGCTCGGACAGGGATCTTGCTGGGGCCAACGTCCTGACTTTC

J gene: TRBJ2-3
D gene: TRBD2
clone size: .
V gene: TRBV7-9
CDR3 protein: CASSDPLAGEADTQYF
CDR3 DNA: TGTGCCAGCAGCGACCCTCTAGCGGGAGAAGCAGATACGCAGTATTTT

J gene: TRBJ1-5
D gene: .
clone size: .
V gene: TRBV30
CDR3 protein: CAWRGQSAGGPQHF
CDR3 DNA: TGTGCCTGGAGAGGACAGTCGGCCGGCGGGCCCCAGCATTTT

J gene: TRBJ1-3
D gene: .
clone size: .
V gene: TRBV3-1/TRBV3-2
CDR3 protein: CASSPRTSRNTIYF
CDR3 DNA: TGTGCCAGCAGCCCTCGGACATCACGAAACACCATATATTTT

J gene: TRBJ2-1
D gene: .
clone size: .
V gene: TRBV5-1
CDR3 protein: CASSPLEGAPGVF
CDR3 DNA: TGCGCCAGCAGCCCCCTGGAGGGTGCCCCGGGAGTCTTC

J gene: TRBJ1-4
D gene: .
clone size: once
V gene: TRBV7-2
CDR3 protein: CASSLAESPNEKLFF
CDR3 DNA: TGTGCCAGCAGCTTAGCGGAGTCTCCTAATGAAAAACTGTTTTTT

J gene: TRBJ1-2
D gene: .
clone size: once
V gene: TRBV12-3/TRBV12-4
CDR3 protein: CASSPEADYGYTF
CDR3 DNA: TGTGCCAGCAGCCCCGAGGCGGACTATGGCTACACCTTC

J gene: TRBJ1-1
D gene: .
clone size: .
V gene: TRBV12-3/TRBV12-4
CDR3 protein: CASIRDRNTEAFF
CDR3 DNA: TGTGCCAGCATCAGAGACAGGAACACTGAAGCTTTCTTT

J gene: TRBJ1-6
D gene: .
clone size: .
V gene: TRBV7-8
CDR3 protein: CASSLGFAGRVNSPLHF
CDR3 DNA: TGTGCCAGCAGCTTAGGGTTTGCGGGGAGGGTTAATTCACCCCTCCACTTT

J gene: TRBJ2-1
D gene: TRBD1
clone size: .
V gene: TRBV3-1/TRBV3-2
CDR3 protein: CASSRGTGGEQFF
CDR3 DNA: TGTGCCAGCAGCAGGGGGACAGGGGGAGAGCAGTTCTTC

J gene: TRBJ2-7
D gene: .
clone size: .
V gene: TRBV11-2
CDR3 protein: CASSFPGGPDEQYF
CDR3 DNA: TGTGCCAGCAGCTTTCCTGGGGGCCCGGACGAGCAGTACTTC

J gene: TRBJ1-5
D gene: .
clone size: .
V gene: TRBV6-5
CDR3 protein: CASRSSGANQPQHF
CDR3 DNA: TGTGCCAGCAGATCGTCAGGGGCCAATCAGCCCCAGCATTTT

J gene: TRBJ1-4
D gene: .
clone size: .
V gene: TRBV5-8
CDR3 protein: CASSLSGNYEKLFF
CDR3 DNA: TGTGCCAGCAGCCTGAGCGGAAATTATGAAAAACTGTTTTTT

J gene: TRBJ2-2
D gene: .
clone size: .
V gene: TRBV3-1/TRBV3-2
CDR3 protein: CASSPPSRDTGELFF
CDR3 DNA: TGTGCCAGCAGCCCCCCCAGCAGGGACACCGGGGAGCTGTTTTTT

J gene: TRBJ2-2
D gene: .
clone size: many
V gene: TRBV9
CDR3 protein: CASSSGAGANTGELFF
CDR3 DNA: TGTGCCAGCAGCTCAGGAGCCGGGGCGAACACCGGGGAGCTGTTTTTT

J gene: TRBJ2-7
D gene: .
clone size: .
V gene: TRBV7-9
CDR3 protein: CASSSTEAYEQYF
CDR3 DNA: TGTGCCAGCAGCTCGACAGAAGCCTACGAGCAGTACTTC

J gene: TRBJ2-1
D gene: .
clone size: .
V gene: TRBV7-2
CDR3 protein: CASSLAMNEQFF
CDR3 DNA: TGTGCCAGCAGCTTAGCTATGAATGAGCAGTTCTTC

J gene: TRBJ1-1
D gene: TRBD1
clone size: .
V gene: TRBV5-5
CDR3 protein: CASSPLQGLNTEAFF
CDR3 DNA: TGTGCCAGCAGCCCTTTACAGGGGTTGAACACTGAAGCTTTCTTT

J gene: TRBJ1-1
D gene: .
clone size: .
V gene: TRBV18
CDR3 protein: CASSTSTEMNTEAFF
CDR3 DNA: TGTGCCAGCTCAACTTCGACAGAAATGAACACTGAAGCTTTCTTT

J gene: TRBJ1-4
D gene: .
clone size: .
V gene: TRBV2
CDR3 protein: CASSDGDSTSKLFF
CDR3 DNA: TGTGCCAGCAGTGATGGGGACTCCACTAGCAAACTGTTTTTT

J gene: TRBJ1-4
D gene: TRBD1
clone size: .
V gene: TRBV9
CDR3 protein: CASSEGQPIWSEKLFF
CDR3 DNA: TGTGCCAGCAGCGAGGGACAGCCGATATGGTCGGAAAAACTGTTTTTT

J gene: TRBJ1-4
D gene: .
clone size: once
V gene: TRBV20-1
CDR3 protein: CSARRGEGLFF
CDR3 DNA: TGCAGTGCTAGACGGGGAGAGGGACTGTTTTTT

J gene: TRBJ1-2
D gene: TRBD1
clone size: .
V gene: TRBV28
CDR3 protein: CASRWTGSSPNYGYTF
CDR3 DNA: TGTGCCAGCAGGTGGACAGGGTCCTCCCCTAACTATGGCTACACCTTC

J gene: TRBJ2-3
D gene: TRBD2
clone size: .
V gene: TRBV9
CDR3 protein: CASSVGPAGGHTQYF
CDR3 DNA: TGTGCCAGCAGCGTAGGTCCAGCGGGGGGCCATACGCAGTATTTT

J gene: TRBJ1-2
D gene: .
clone size: .
V gene: TRBV7-2
CDR3 protein: CASSLAYRLNYGYTF
CDR3 DNA: TGTGCCAGCAGCTTAGCGTACAGGCTGAACTATGGCTACACCTTC

J gene: TRBJ2-3
D gene: .
clone size: .
V gene: TRBV6-5
CDR3 protein: CASGPRTDTQYF
CDR3 DNA: TGTGCCAGCGGCCCGCGCACAGATACGCAGTATTTT

J gene: TRBJ1-4
D gene: .
clone size: once
V gene: TRBV5-4
CDR3 protein: CASSLGDMGEKLFF
CDR3 DNA: TGTGCCAGCAGCTTGGGAGACATGGGTGAAAAACTGTTTTTT